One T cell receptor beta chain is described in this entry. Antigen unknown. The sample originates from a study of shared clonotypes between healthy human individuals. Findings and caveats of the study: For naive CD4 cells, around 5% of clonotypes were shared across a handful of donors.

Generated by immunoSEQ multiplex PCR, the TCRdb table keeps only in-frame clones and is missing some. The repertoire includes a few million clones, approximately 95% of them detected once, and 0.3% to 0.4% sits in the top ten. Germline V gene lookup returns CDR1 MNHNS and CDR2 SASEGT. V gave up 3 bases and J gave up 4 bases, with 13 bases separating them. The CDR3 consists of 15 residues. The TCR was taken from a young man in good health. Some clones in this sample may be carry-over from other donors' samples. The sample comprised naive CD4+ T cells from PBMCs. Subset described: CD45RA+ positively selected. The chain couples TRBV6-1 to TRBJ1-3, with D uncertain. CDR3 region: CASSDPFPAGNTIYF. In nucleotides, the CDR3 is TGTGCCAGCAGTGATCCCTTTCCAGCAGGAAACACCATATATTTT.